The clone carrying this TCR beta chain was observed a few times. No antigen is known for it. Per germline, CDR1 DFQATT and CDR2 SNEGSKA (reference sequence). CDR3 length equals 15 residues. The V segment lost 1 base and the J segment 3 bases; nucleotides outside the gene matches: 7. The entry originates in a study of response to subunit inactivated influenza vaccine. TCRdb ran MiXCR on the RT-PCR reads and lists one entry per CDR3 protein. This table has 200,000 to 250,000 distinct CDR3 sequences, 10% to 15% appearing once. Study-wide results and caveats: Authors suggested seasonal influenza vaccinations each recruit few new T cells.

The sequences come from non-naive T cells sorted from PBMCs, collected roughly 15 days before vaccination. This chain links TRBV20-1 with TRBJ2-7, with 9 bases identical to TRBD1. This sequence was found in a man aged 45-65 years who received an inactivated influenza vaccine. The chain's CDR3 is CSARAGTGPFYEQYF. For the CDR3, the DNA is TGCAGTGCTAGAGCTGGGACAGGGCCCTTCTACGAGCAGTACTTC.